Listed here are 9 T cell receptor beta chains from one sample, sequenced in a study of blood T cell repertoires in COVID-19. The repertoire was sequenced with immunoSEQ multiplex PCR; TCRdb's copy has only in-frame clones and lacks some. The data hold 350,000 to 450,000 clones, with around 83% observed a single time. The source material was PBMCs or T cells enriched from blood (not recorded which). Source of these receptors: a woman aged 45-65 years who had recovered from COVID-19.

CDR3 in amino acids: CAWSPVYRSPLHF. Written as DNA, the CDR3 is TGTGCCTGGAGTCCGGTTTATCGGTCACCCCTCCACTTT. V gene TRBV30 combines with J gene TRBJ1-6, with D unresolved. CDR3 length equals 13 residues. Trimming removed 2 bases at V and 10 bases at J, with 12 bases between. The germline CDR1 and CDR2 sequences are GTSNPN and SVGIG (reference sequence).

This rearrangement joins TRBV2 to TRBJ1-5; D is perhaps TRBD1 (6 bases). The CDR3 spans 16 residues. V was clipped by 4 bases and J by 4 bases, with 17 bases between them. CDR1 is SNHLY and CDR2 is FYNNEI in the germline V gene. Here the CDR3 reads CASSGSDTGSNQPQHF. In nucleotides, the CDR3 is TGTGCCAGCAGTGGGTCGGATACAGGGTCAAATCAGCCCCAGCATTTT.

V usage is TRBV3-1 (or the pseudogene TRBV3-2) and J usage is TRBJ2-1; TRBD2 aligns across 8 bases. Germline lookup yields CDR1 LGHDT and CDR2 YNNKEL (reference sequence). J gave up 7 bases and V 4 bases, and 9 bases lay outside the gene matches. This CDR3 region has 15 residues. The CDR3 DNA reads TGTGCCAGCAGCCTAACTCGGGGGGGCCGGAATGAGCAGTTCTTC. Its protein product is CASSLTRGGRNEQFF.

This clone was detected only once. CDR3 in amino acids: CASSTYPRQGARDTQYF. The CDR3 DNA reads TGTGCCAGTAGTACTTACCCCCGACAGGGGGCGAGAGATACGCAGTATTTT. This chain links TRBV19 with TRBJ2-3; 10 nucleotides line up with TRBD1. The CDR3 is 17 amino acids. CDR1 is LNHDA and CDR2 is SQIVND in the germline V gene (reference sequence). The V gene end was trimmed by 4 bases and the J gene end by 5 bases; junction bases not matched to a gene: 12.

The V gene is TRBV11-3, the J gene TRBJ2-1; 9 nucleotides line up with TRBD1. The CDR3 has 16 amino acids. Germline values: CDR1 SGHNT, CDR2 YENEEA. Trimming removed 2 bases from V and 8 bases from J; junction bases left unmatched: 10. CDR3 protein: CASSLTGTGSFHEQFF. For the CDR3, the DNA is TGTGCCAGCAGCTTAACCGGGACAGGGAGTTTCCATGAGCAGTTCTTC. Together with reference TRBV11-3 and TRBJ2-1, the CDR3 gives the full variable domain: EAGVVQSPRYKIIEKKQPVAFWCNPISGHNTLYWYLQNLGQGPELLIRYENEEAVDDSQLPKDRFSAERLKGVDSTLKIQPAELGDSAVYLCASSLTGTGSFHEQFFGPGTRLTVL.

This clone has a single count. The CDR3 here is CASSLWTGAAAGMNTEAFF. CDR3 DNA sequence: TGCGCCAGCAGCTTGTGGACAGGGGCCGCCGCTGGAATGAACACTGAAGCTTTCTTT. The genes are TRBV5-1 and TRBJ1-1, with TRBD1 identical over 9 bases. The CDR3 has 19 amino acids. CDR1 is SGHRS, CDR2 YFSETQ, per germline. The V and J ends lost 1 base and 0 bases, in that order; junction bases with no gene match: 13. The whole variable domain, filled in from reference TRBV5-1 and TRBJ1-1, reads KAGVTQTPRYLIKTRGQQVTLSCSPISGHRSVSWYQQTPGQGLQFLFEYFSETQRNKGNFPGRFSGRQFSNSRSEMNVSTLELGDSALYLCASSLWTGAAAGMNTEAFFGQGTRLTVV.

In its sample, this clone was seen once. The chain is built from TRBV2 and TRBJ2-2; 9 nucleotides match TRBD1. The CDR3 covers 16 residues. Looked up from germline, CDR1 is SNHLY and CDR2 is FYNNEI. V trimming: 3 bases; J trimming: 5 bases; junction bases outside the gene matches: 7. This CDR3 reads CASSDPGQGRTGELFF. CDR3 coding DNA: TGTGCCAGCAGTGACCCAGGACAGGGGAGAACCGGGGAGCTGTTTTTT. Full variable domain (missing parts from reference TRBV2 and TRBJ2-2): EPEVTQTPSHQVTQMGQEVILRCVPISNHLYFYWYRQILGQKVEFLVSFYNNEISEKSEIFDDQFSVERPDGSNFTLKIRSTKLEDSAMYFCASSDPGQGRTGELFFGEGSRLTVL.

This clone showed up just once. The genes are TRBV9 and TRBJ1-1, with no clear D. Per germline, CDR1 SGDLS and CDR2 YYNGEE. The CDR3 is 12 residues long. The V and J ends lost 4 bases and 6 bases respectively, with 10 bases between them. In nucleotides, the CDR3 is TGTGCCAGCAGCCCAGGAATCGCTGAAGCTTTCTTT. Its protein product is CASSPGIAEAFF.

The chain joins TRBV11-3 to TRBJ2-1; 10 nucleotides match TRBD2. Per germline, CDR1 SGHNT and CDR2 YENEEA. The CDR3 covers 15 residues. J lost 4 bases, V lost 2 bases, and 2 bases had no gene match. CDR3 sequence reads: CASSLLAGAYNEQFF. CDR3 in DNA: TGTGCCAGCAGCTTACTAGCGGGGGCTTACAATGAGCAGTTCTTC.